Described below is a single TCR beta chain sequence and its context. The antigen remains unidentified. Measured with immunoSEQ multiplex PCR; TCRdb has only the in-frame clones, and not every one. This sample yields tens of thousands of clones, of which about 68% are seen a single time; about 6.8% belongs to the top ten. These data belong to a study of early stage breast cancer tumors. Study observations and caveats: In most of the 16 patients, blood comparison separated tumor from normal breast. Chain pairing and CD4, CD8 or FOXP3 expression were not captured.

Looked up from germline, CDR1 is SGHTS and CDR2 is YDEGEE. V shed 2 bases, J shed 0 bases, and the junction held 8 bases outside the gene matches. The CDR3 has 19 residues. The clonotype comes from a person between 60 and 70 years old with breast cancer. The material sequenced was blood. The chain uses TRBV5-8 and TRBJ2-7; 16 bases map to TRBD2. DNA for the CDR3: TGTGCCAGCAGCTTAGCCGAGGGACTAGCGGGAGGGCCCTCCTACGAGCAGTACTTC. Its translation: CASSLAEGLAGGPSYEQYF.